Listed here is a single T cell receptor (beta chain). The data were taken from a study of technical replicates of blood from a few donors. Generated by immunoSEQ multiplex PCR, the TCRdb table keeps only in-frame clones and is missing some. The sample holds about 79,000 clones, about 90% seen once. The germline gives CDR1 MNHNY, CDR2 SVGAGI (reference sequence). V lost 6 bases and J 3 bases, leaving 12 bases between the germline ends. The CDR3 has 13 amino acids. This clonotype was obtained from a human donor in good health. Some clones in this sample may be carry-over from other donors' samples. The material sequenced was T cells isolated from PBMCs. The chain employs TRBV6-6 and TRBJ2-7; TRBD1 might be the D (6 bases). The CDR3 DNA reads TGTGCCAGCAGAGGAGGACAGAACTACGAGCAGTACTTC. Its protein is CASRGGQNYEQYF.